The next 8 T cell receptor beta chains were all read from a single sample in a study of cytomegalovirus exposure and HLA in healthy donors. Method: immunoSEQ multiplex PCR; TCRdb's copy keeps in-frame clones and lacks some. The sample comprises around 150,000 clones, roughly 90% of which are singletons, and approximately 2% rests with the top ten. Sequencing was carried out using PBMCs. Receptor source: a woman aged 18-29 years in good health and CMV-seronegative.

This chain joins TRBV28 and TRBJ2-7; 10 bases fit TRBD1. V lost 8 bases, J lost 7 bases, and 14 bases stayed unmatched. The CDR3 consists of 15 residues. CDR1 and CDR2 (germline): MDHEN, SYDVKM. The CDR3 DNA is TGTGCCAGCCATCACCCGGGACAGGGGATTGGGGAGCAGTACTTC. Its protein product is CASHHPGQGIGEQYF.

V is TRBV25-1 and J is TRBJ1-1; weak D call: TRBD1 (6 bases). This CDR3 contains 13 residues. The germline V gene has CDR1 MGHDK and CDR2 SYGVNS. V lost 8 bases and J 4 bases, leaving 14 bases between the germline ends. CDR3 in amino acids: CASAHRVGTEAFF. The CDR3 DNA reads TGTGCCAGCGCACACAGGGTGGGCACTGAAGCTTTCTTT.

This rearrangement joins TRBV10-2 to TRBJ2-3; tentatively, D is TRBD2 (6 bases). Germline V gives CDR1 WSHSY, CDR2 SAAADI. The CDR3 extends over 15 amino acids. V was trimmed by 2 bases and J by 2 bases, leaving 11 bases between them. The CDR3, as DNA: TGCGCCAGCAGTGAGGGAGGGGCTATCACAGATACGCAGTATTTT. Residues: CASSEGGAITDTQYF.

The CDR3 region has the DNA TGTGCCAGCAGGCTCGGACAGGGGGGAACTGAAGCTTTCTTT. It translates to CASRLGQGGTEAFF. The V call is TRBV7-9, the J call TRBJ1-1; 10 bases align to TRBD1. Looked up from germline, CDR1 is SEHNR and CDR2 is FQNEAQ (reference sequence). This CDR3 has 14 amino acids. V gave up 6 bases and J gave up 5 bases; unmatched junction bases: 6.

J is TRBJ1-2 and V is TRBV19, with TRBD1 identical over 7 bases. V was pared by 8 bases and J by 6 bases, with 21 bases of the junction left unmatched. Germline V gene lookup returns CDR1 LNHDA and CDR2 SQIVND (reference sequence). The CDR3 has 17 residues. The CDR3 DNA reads TGTGCCAGTCACCTTCCGGCAGGGGGAAAAGAGAATGATGGCTACACCTTC. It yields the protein CASHLPAGGKENDGYTF.

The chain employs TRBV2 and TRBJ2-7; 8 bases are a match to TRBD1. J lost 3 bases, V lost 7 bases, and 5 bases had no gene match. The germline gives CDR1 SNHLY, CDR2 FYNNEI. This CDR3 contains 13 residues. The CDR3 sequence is CASKAGGNYEQYF. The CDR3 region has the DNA TGTGCCAGCAAGGCAGGGGGCAACTACGAGCAGTACTTC.

The DNA of the CDR3 is TGTGCCACCAGCAGAGATATTACGGTGGGGCGCAAAAGAAGCTCTGGAAACACCATATATTTT. Translation: CATSRDITVGRKRSSGNTIYF. V and J are TRBV15 and TRBJ1-3; a weak D match, TRBD1 (5 bases). The CDR3 runs to 21 residues. Germline V lookup: CDR1 LNHNV, CDR2 YYDKDF (reference sequence). V was clipped by 0 bases and J by 0 bases, with 24 bases between them.

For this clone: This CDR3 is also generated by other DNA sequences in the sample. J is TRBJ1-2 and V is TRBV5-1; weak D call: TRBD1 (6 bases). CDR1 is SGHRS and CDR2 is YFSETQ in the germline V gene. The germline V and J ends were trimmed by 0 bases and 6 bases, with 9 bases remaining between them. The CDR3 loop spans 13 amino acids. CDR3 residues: CASSLGQGHGYTF. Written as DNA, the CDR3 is TGCGCCAGCAGCTTGGGGCAGGGGCATGGCTACACCTTC.